The source of this TCR beta chain is a study of beta chain features in type 1 diabetes. Looking at the study overall: Taken together, all samples contributed around 100,000,000 examined sorted cells. Overall study findings and caveats: With patients and controls alike, PCR might favor shorter templates to an equal degree. In comparison with healthy donors, patients had naive, central memory and Treg TCRB repertoires that appeared more similar. Insertions at VDJ junctions were less frequent in type 1 diabetes patients. These patients also deleted more nucleotides at the same junctions.

CDR3 length: 15 residues. Germline-derived CDR1 and CDR2 are SGHTA and FQGNSA. Trimming left V 5 bases short and J 7 bases short, with 21 bases between. Every bit of the isolated RNA underwent reverse transcription, so sequencing read expressed TCRB transcripts. Sequencing used immunoSEQ multiplex PCR; TCRdb keeps in-frame clones, though not all of them. Of 160,000 or so clones in the sample, 11% were seen once. Notes on this clone: Its antigen remains unidentified.

The gene calls are TRBV7-2 and TRBJ2-7, with a possible D match to TRBD2 (6 bases). Sequenced sample: central memory CD4+ T cells from blood. The clonotype originates from a man between 18 and 29 years old in good health. CDR3 in DNA: TGTGCCAGCAGCCCGAGATTGGGACGTCGGGGGGAGCAGTACTTC. Amino acids: CASSPRLGRRGEQYF.